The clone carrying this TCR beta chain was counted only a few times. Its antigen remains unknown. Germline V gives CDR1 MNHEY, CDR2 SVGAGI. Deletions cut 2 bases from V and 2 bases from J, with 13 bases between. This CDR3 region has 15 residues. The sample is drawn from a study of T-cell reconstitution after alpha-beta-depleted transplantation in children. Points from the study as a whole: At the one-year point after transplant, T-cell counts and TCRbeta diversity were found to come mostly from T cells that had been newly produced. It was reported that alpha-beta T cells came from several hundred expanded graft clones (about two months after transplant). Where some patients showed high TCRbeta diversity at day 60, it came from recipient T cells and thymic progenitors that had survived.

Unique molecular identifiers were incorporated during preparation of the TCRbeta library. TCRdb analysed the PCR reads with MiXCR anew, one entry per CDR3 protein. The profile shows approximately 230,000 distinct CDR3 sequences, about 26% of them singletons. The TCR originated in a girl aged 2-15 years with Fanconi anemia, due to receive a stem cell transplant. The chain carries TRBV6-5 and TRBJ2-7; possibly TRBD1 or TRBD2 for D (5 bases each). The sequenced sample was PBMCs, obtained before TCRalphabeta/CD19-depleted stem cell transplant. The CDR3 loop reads CASSYVTGAAYEQYF. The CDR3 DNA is TGTGCCAGCAGTTACGTAACCGGGGCAGCCTACGAGCAGTACTTC.